This T cell receptor (beta chain) was sequenced in a study of blood T cell repertoires in COVID-19 (dated by TCRdb to 2018 to 2020). Broadly, across the study: Samples covering the acute and convalescent phases of COVID-19 were provided by collaborators in the United States, Italy and Spain. The prospective study material was composed of cDNA or gDNA derived from T cells, B-cell-depleted T cells, or PBMCs. The dataset comprised deeply sampled blood TCRbeta repertoires from subjects exposed to, actively infected with, or recovered from COVID-19. The repertoires were made available in a free public database intended to serve as a resource for research on the immune response to SARS-CoV-2. Samples came from the ongoing ImmuneRACE study (first 160 participants) plus 1,254 subjects from 6 global collaborators. A de-identified subject ID, COVID-19 status, age in years and sex were almost always included in the sample metadata. Where available, HLA class I and class II types were obtained from metadata supplied by the sample provider rather than from assay-based typing.

The immunoSEQ Assay, a bias-controlled multiplex PCR, was used to amplify TCRbeta CDR3 regions from genomic DNA. Regarding the original processing steps: The number of nucleated cells in each sample was estimated by amplification of reference gene primers within the assay. To quantify the absolute abundance of each unique TCRbeta CDR3 rearrangement, sequence reads were collapsed and filtered. For each sample, productive Simpson clonality was calculated by taking the square root of Simpson's diversity index across productive rearrangements. TCRdb re-hosts the immuneACCESS table, in-frame sequences only. Its copies lack some clones; in the studies checked, an unresolved V gene accounts for under half of them, and the cause for the rest is not known. V, J and clone size derive from that table, while D and trimming were established from the DNA sequence. In all, the sample holds tens of thousands of clones, and 87% of those were seen once. The ten largest clones capture around 4.5% of the sample.

What the study reported, not specific to this receptor: The quantity of clinical and demographic metadata differed by source and by participant and was supplied without curation.

Comment on this clone: Its binding antigen is unknown. No quality values exist for individual bases; no much larger clone is one base distant.

One collaborating source in Seattle enrolled patients while the patients were actively infected and followed the patients over time throughout the course of disease. The collaborating institutions used their own protocols to collect whole blood in K2EDTA tubes. Collaborator samples were shipped for TCRbeta analysis as frozen whole blood, isolated PBMCs, or DNA extracted from either sample type. V sheds 8 bases and J sheds 5 bases, leaving 15 bases between their ends. Including cysteine and phenylalanine, the CDR3 has 13 amino acids. Only CDR3 DNA is held: 39 bases, read in frame from base 1. The germline V gene (reference sequence) yields LNHDA for CDR1 and SQIVND for CDR2.

Here the chain combines TRBV19 and TRBJ1-2, with a tentative D gene TRBD1 over 6 matching bases. The sequenced material came from peripheral blood. The TCR comes from a man aged 60 to 69 with COVID-19, enrolled during active disease. The CDR3 sequence is CASAAGGKYGYTF. The DNA sequence is as follows: TGTGCCAGTGCCGCGGGGGGCAAGTATGGCTACACCTTC.